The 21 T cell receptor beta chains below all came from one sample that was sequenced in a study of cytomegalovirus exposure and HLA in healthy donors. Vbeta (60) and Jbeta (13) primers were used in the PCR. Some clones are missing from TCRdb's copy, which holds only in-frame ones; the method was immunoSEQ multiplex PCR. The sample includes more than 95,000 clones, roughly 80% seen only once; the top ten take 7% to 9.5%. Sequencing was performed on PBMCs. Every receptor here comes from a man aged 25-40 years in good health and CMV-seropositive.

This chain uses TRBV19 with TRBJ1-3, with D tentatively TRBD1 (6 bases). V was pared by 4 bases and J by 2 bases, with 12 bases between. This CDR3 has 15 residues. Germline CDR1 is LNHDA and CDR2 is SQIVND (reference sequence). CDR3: CASSKLQGAGNTIYF. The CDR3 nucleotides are TGTGCCAGTAGTAAGTTACAGGGCGCTGGAAACACCATATATTTT.

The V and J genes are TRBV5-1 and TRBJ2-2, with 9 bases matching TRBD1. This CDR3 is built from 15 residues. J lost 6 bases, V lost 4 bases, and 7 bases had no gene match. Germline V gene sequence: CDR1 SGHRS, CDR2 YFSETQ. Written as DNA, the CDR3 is TGCGCCAGCAGCCCAGGGGACAGGGACGCCGGGGAGCTGTTTTTT. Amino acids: CASSPGDRDAGELFF.

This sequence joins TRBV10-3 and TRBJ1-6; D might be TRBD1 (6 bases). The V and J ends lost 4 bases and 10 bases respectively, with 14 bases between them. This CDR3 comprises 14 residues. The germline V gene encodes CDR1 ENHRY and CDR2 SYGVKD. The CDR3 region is CAISVTQGESPLHF. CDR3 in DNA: TGTGCCATCAGTGTAACACAGGGAGAATCACCCCTCCACTTT.

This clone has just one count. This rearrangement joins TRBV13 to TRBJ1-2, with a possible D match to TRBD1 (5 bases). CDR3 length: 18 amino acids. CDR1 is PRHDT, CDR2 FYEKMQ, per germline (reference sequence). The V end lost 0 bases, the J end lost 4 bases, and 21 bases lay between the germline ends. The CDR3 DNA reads TGTGCCAGCAGCTTAGGCCGCGGGGGGAACAAAATGGGCTATGGCTACACCTTC. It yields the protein CASSLGRGGNKMGYGYTF.

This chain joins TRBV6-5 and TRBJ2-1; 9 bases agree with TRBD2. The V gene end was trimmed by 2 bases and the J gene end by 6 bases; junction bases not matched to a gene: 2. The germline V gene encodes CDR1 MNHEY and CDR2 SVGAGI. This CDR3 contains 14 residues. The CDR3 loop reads CASSYSGGTNEQFF. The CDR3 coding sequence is TGTGCCAGCAGTTACAGCGGGGGGACCAATGAGCAGTTCTTC.

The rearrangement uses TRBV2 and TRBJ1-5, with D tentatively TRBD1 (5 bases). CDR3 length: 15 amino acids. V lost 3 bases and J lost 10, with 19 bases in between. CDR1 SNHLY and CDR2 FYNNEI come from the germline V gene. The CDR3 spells CASSEDEGACGPQHF. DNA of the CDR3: TGTGCCAGCAGTGAGGACGAAGGGGCCTGTGGACCCCAGCATTTT.

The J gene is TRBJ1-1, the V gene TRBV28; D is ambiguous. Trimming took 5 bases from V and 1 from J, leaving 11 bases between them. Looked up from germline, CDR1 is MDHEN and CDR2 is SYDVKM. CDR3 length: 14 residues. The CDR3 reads CASSPHRQNTEAFF. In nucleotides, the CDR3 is TGTGCCAGCAGTCCACATCGACAGAACACTGAAGCTTTCTTT.

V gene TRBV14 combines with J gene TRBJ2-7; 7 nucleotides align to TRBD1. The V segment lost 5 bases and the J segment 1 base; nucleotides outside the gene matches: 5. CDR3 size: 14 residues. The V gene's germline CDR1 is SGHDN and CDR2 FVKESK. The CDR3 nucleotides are TGTGCCAGCAGCTACCGACAGGGTTCCTACGAGCAGTACTTC. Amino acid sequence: CASSYRQGSYEQYF.

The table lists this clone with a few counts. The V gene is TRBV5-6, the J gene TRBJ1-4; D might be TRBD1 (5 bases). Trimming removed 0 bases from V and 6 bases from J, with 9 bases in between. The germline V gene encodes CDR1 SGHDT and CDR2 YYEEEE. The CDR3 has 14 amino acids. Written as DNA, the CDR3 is TGTGCCAGCAGCTTGGTGGCAGGGTATGAAAAACTGTTTTTT. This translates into CASSLVAGYEKLFF.

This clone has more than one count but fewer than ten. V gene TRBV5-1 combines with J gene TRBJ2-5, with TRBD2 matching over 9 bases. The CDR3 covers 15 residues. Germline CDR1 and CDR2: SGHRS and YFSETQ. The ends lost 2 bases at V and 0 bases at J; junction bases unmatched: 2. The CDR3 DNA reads TGCGCCAGCAGCTTCCTAGCGGGGAACCAAGAGACCCAGTACTTC. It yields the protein CASSFLAGNQETQYF. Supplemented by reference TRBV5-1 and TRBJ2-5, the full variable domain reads KAGVTQTPRYLIKTRGQQVTLSCSPISGHRSVSWYQQTPGQGLQFLFEYFSETQRNKGNFPGRFSGRQFSNSRSEMNVSTLELGDSALYLCASSFLAGNQETQYFGPGTRLLVL.

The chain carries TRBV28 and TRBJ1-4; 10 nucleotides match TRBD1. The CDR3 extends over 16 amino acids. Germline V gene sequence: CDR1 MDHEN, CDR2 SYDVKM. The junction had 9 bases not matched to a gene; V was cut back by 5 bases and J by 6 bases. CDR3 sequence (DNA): TGTGCCAGCAGTGGCCAGACAGGGGGCGCTTATGAAAAACTGTTTTTT. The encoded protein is CASSGQTGGAYEKLFF.

CDR3 bases: TGTGCCAGCAGGCCGGGACAGGGGCAGGGGGAAAAACTGTTTTTT. As protein: CASRPGQGQGEKLFF. The gene calls are TRBV5-8 and TRBJ1-4, with 10 bases fitting TRBD1. J lost 8 bases, V lost 5 bases, and 9 bases had no gene match. CDR1 is SGHTS and CDR2 is YDEGEE in the germline V gene. The CDR3 runs to 15 residues.

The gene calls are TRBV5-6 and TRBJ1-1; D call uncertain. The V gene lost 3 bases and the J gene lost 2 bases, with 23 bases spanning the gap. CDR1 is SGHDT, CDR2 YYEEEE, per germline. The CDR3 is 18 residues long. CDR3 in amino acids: CASSSGFRRLDRNTEAFF. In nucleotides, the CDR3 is TGTGCCAGCAGCTCGGGGTTTCGGCGCCTTGATAGAAACACTGAAGCTTTCTTT.

The CDR3 nucleotides are TGTGCCAGCAGCTTCACAGGCTCCTACGAGCAGTACTTC. Translation gives CASSFTGSYEQYF. The chain employs TRBV7-6 and TRBJ2-7; a weak D match, TRBD1 (5 bases). V shed 3 bases and J shed 0 bases, with 6 bases lying between them. CDR1 and CDR2 from the germline V gene are SGHVS and FNYEAQ. There are 13 residues in the CDR3.

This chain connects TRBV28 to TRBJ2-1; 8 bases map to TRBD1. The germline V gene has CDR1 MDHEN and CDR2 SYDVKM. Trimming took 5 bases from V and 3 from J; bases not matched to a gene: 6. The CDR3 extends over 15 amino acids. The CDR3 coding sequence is TGTGCCAGCAGTGCTGACAGGGGCCTCTACAATGAGCAGTTCTTC. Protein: CASSADRGLYNEQFF.

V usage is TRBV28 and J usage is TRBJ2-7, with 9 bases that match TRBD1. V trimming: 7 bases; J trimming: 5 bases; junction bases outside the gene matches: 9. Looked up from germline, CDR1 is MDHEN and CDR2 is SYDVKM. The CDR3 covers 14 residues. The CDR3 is CASTQQGAYDEQYF. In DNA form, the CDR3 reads TGTGCCAGCACCCAACAGGGGGCATACGACGAGCAGTACTTC.

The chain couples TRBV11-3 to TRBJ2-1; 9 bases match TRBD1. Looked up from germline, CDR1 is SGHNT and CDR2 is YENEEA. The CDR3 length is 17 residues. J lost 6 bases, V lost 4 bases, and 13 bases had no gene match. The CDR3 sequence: CASSSRAPGQGGNEQFF. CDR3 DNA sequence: TGTGCCAGCAGCTCGCGTGCTCCGGGACAGGGAGGCAATGAGCAGTTCTTC. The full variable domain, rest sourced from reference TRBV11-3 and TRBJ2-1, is EAGVVQSPRYKIIEKKQPVAFWCNPISGHNTLYWYLQNLGQGPELLIRYENEEAVDDSQLPKDRFSAERLKGVDSTLKIQPAELGDSAVYLCASSSRAPGQGGNEQFFGPGTRLTVL.

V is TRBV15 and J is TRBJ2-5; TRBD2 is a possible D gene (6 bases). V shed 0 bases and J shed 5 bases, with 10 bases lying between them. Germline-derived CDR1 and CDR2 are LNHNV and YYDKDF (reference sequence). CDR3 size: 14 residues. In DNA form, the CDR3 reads TGTGCCACCAGCAGAGATCCCGGAGGGGAGACCCAGTACTTC. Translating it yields CATSRDPGGETQYF. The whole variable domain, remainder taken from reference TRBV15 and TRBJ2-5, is DAMVIQNPRYQVTQFGKPVTLSCSQTLNHNVMYWYQQKSSQAPKLLFHYYDKDFNNEADTPDNFQSRRPNTSFCFLDIRSPGLGDTAMYLCATSRDPGGETQYFGPGTRLLVL.

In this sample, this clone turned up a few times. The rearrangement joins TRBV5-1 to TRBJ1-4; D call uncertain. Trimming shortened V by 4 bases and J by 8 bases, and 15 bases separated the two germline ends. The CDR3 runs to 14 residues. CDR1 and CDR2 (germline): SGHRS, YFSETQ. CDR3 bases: TGCGCCAGCAGCCCGACACTCGAAGCAGAAAAACTGTTTTTT. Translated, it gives CASSPTLEAEKLFF.

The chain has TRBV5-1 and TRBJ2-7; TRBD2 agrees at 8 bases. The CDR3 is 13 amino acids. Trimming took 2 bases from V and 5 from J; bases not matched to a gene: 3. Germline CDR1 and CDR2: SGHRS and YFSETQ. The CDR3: CASSFFGGDEQYF. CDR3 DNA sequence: TGCGCCAGCAGCTTCTTCGGGGGGGACGAGCAGTACTTC.

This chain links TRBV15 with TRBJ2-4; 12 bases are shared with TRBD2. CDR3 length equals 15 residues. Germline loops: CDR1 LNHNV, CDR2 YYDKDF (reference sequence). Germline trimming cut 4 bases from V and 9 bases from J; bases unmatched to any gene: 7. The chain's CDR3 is CATSTALAGGPIQYF. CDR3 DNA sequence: TGTGCCACCAGCACAGCGCTAGCGGGGGGGCCCATTCAGTACTTC.